This T cell receptor (delta chain) derives from a study of γδ T cells in repeated Plasmodium falciparum infection. Study as a whole: Malaria-naive adults were infected with P. falciparum NF54 four times over roughly 590 days. Sampling occurred at baseline, pre-infection for selected infections, and 21 days post-infection. Study-level points and caveats: Waves of new clonotype selection appeared after repeated controlled infections in Vdelta2-negative, largely Vdelta1+, gammadelta T cells. One small rural Malian village, predominantly a single ethnic group, supplied the cohort.

Remarks on this clone: Its antigen is currently unknown. TCRdb attributes to this sequence the protein of a much larger clone, which differs from the DNA translation at residue 12; a read error is likely, and the protein displayed is translated from the DNA.

TCRdb called clones anew from the multiplex PCR reads with CATT. Of 85,000 to 90,000 delta-chain clones in the sample, over 1.3% were seen once. Flow sorting of PBMC yielded separate Vgamma9/Vdelta2+ and Vdelta2-negative gammadelta T cell populations for bulk repertoire analysis. CDR1 is TSWWSYY and CDR2 is QGS in the germline V gene. There are 21 residues in the CDR3. Trimming took 1 base from V and 0 from J, leaving 27 bases between them. This chain joins TRDV1 and TRDJ1, with D maybe TRDD2 (6 bases). Sequences were obtained from gamma-delta T cells from blood. This TCR was sampled from a pool of human donors (malaria-infected and uninfected, not separated). CDR3 bases: TGTGCTCTTGGGGAACCTGTCCTACCGGGGTCCACACCCCCGTACACCGATAAACTCATCTTT. Translated: CALGEPVLPGSTPPYTDKLIF.